This T cell receptor beta chain was identified in a study of early T cells in non-severe SARS-CoV-2 infection. Study context: Chains were not paired, and sequencing was done on bulk RNA from unsorted whole blood.

Individual cDNA molecules received unique molecular identifiers. TCRdb redid the calling of the 5' RACE reads with MiXCR, one entry per CDR3 protein. This sample has 95,000 to 110,000 distinct CDR3 sequences, with 11% found just once. This clonotype was seen a handful of times. Its antigen is as yet unknown. Study-wide results and limits: VDJdb matching skewed toward anti-spike CD8 responses, missing private and CD4 specificities.

The germline V and J ends were trimmed by 6 bases and 8 bases, with 20 bases remaining between them. The CDR3 is made up of 14 amino acids. Germline V gene data show CDR1 as MDHEN and CDR2 as SYDVKM. This chain connects TRBV28 to TRBJ2-7; D may be TRBD1 or TRBD2 (5 bases each). This receptor was taken from an adult who was a healthcare worker with PCR-confirmed SARS-CoV-2 infection or an uninfected control (not recorded which). Sequencing was done on a sample of whole blood. CDR3 protein: CASSRPQGVGKQYF. In DNA form, the CDR3 reads TGTGCCAGCAGCCGACCTCAGGGAGTTGGGAAGCAGTACTTC.